This entry is about one T cell receptor beta chain. Antigen unknown. This sample was included in a study of T cells in Graves' hyperthyroidism and ophthalmopathy. Study as a whole: Peripheral blood was drawn at first diagnosis, prior to all treatment.

The V gene's germline CDR1 is WSHSY and CDR2 SAAADI. The V and J ends lost 0 bases and 7 bases respectively, with 6 bases between them. The CDR3 loop spans 12 amino acids. Notes on the study in general: Among clonotypes expanded in thyroid above 0.001, most were also found in blood.

Amplified TCR beta CDR3 regions came from RNA transcripts. First-round RT-PCR of the TCR CDR3 relied on the HTBI primer set. Each CDR3 protein is one row after TCRdb ran MiXCR on the multiplex PCR reads. The repertoire holds roughly 510,000 distinct CDR3 sequences, with less than 25% as singletons. Patients aged 18 to 65 had newly diagnosed hyperthyroidism lasting under 2 months. On the basis of clinical symptoms, serum thyroxine and TRAb, thyroid ultrasound and orbital computed tomography, diagnoses were made. The TCR originated in a man aged 18 to 30 with Graves' hyperthyroidism. Source material: blood. The chain has TRBV10-2 and TRBJ1-1; D not resolved. As DNA, the CDR3 is TGCGCCAGCAGTGAGTCGTCCAGTGAAGCTTTCTTT. Protein: CASSESSSEAFF.